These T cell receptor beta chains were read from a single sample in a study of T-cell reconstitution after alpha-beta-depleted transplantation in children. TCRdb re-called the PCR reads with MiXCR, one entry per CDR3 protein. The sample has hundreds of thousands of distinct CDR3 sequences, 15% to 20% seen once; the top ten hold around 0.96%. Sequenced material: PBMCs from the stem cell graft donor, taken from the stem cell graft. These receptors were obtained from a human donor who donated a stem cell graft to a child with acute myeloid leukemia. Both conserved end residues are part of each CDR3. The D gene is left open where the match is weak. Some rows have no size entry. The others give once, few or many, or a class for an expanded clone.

TGCAGCGTCGAACCAGGGGGGGAGACCCAGTACTTC,CSVEPGGETQYF,many,NA,TRBV29-1,TRBJ2-5
TGTGCCAGCAGTTTAATTCTAGCTGGCACAGATACGCAGTATTTT,CASSLILAGTDTQYF,NA,NA,TRBV27,TRBJ2-3
TGTGCCAGCAGTCCACAGGGGTTCGGAGAAAAACTGTTTTTT,CASSPQGFGEKLFF,NA,TRBD1,TRBV12-3/TRBV12-4,TRBJ1-4
TGCGCCAGCAGCCCAGACAGAGCATACTACGAGCAGTACTTC,CASSPDRAYYEQYF,few,NA,TRBV4-3,TRBJ2-7
TGTGCCAGCAGCGCCGTGAGTGGGGGCTCGCAGTATTTT,CASSAVSGGSQYF,many,NA,TRBV25-1,TRBJ2-3
TGTGCCAGCAGCTTTGGCGGGGGGTACTACGAGCAGTACTTC,CASSFGGGYYEQYF,few,TRBD2,TRBV7-2,TRBJ2-7
TGTGCCACCAGTGATCGCGATCCGGGACGTGAGGCCCTCTACACCTTC,CATSDRDPGREALYTF,NA,NA,TRBV24-1,TRBJ1-2
TGTGCCAGCGGCTCCGGGCTCATCTGCCCCCTCCACTTT,CASGSGLICPLHF,NA,NA,TRBV7-9,TRBJ1-6
TGCGCCAGCAGCCAAATCACAGGGTATACAACATCCAATGAGCAGTTCTTC,CASSQITGYTTSNEQFF,NA,NA,TRBV5-1,TRBJ2-1
TGCAGTGCTAAACATAGCGGGGATTCCTACGAGCAGTACTTC,CSAKHSGDSYEQYF,few,TRBD2,TRBV20-1,TRBJ2-7
TGTGCCAGCAGGACAGGGGGCTCTGGTGACAATGAGCAGTTCTTC,CASRTGGSGDNEQFF,few,TRBD1,TRBV28,TRBJ2-1
TGTGCCAGCAGCTTAGTACAGGGGGCTCAAACTGAAGCTTTCTTT,CASSLVQGAQTEAFF,many,TRBD1,TRBV7-8,TRBJ1-1
TGCGCCAGCAGCCCCAGTTTTTCCAGCTTCGATTCACCCCTCCACTTT,CASSPSFSSFDSPLHF,NA,NA,TRBV5-1,TRBJ1-6
TGTGCCAGCAGCTTAGCGGGGGCACCGGGAAATTCACCCCTCCACTTT,CASSLAGAPGNSPLHF,NA,NA,TRBV7-9,TRBJ1-6
TGTGCCACCAGGGATTCTAACTATGGCTACACCTTC,CATRDSNYGYTF,NA,NA,TRBV24-1,TRBJ1-2
TGTGCCAGCAGCAAGTACAGGGGCGAGGGGAATAGCAATCAGCCCCAGCATTTT,CASSKYRGEGNSNQPQHF,NA,TRBD1,TRBV5-5,TRBJ1-5
TGTGCCAGCAGTTCCCCAAGCGGGGGCCCCCACAATGAGCAGTTCTTC,CASSSPSGGPHNEQFF,NA,TRBD2,TRBV28,TRBJ2-1
TGTGCCAGCAGCCCGGGTTGGGGGTCCTACAATGAGCAGTTCTTC,CASSPGWGSYNEQFF,few,NA,TRBV28,TRBJ2-1
TGTGCCAGTACCAGAGACAGGAGTAACTATGGCTACACCTTC,CASTRDRSNYGYTF,many,NA,TRBV19,TRBJ1-2
TGTGCCAGCGCAGGGAGGTATCAGCCCCAGCATTTT,CASAGRYQPQHF,many,NA,TRBV6-6,TRBJ1-5
TGTGCCAGCAGCTTATACCCATCCGCCGGCGCAAGAGACGTCCTGACTTTC,CASSLYPSAGARDVLTF,few,NA,TRBV7-6,TRBJ2-6
TGTGCCAGCAGCTTCAACGGAGATGAGCAGTTCTTC,CASSFNGDEQFF,many,NA,TRBV5-6,TRBJ2-1